The rows below give T cell receptor beta chains drawn from one sample of a study of beta chain features in type 1 diabetes. Only in-frame clones appear in the TCRdb table, and some are missing; sequencing was by immunoSEQ multiplex PCR. The sample carries roughly 260,000 clones, 20% recorded once. Sequencing was done on a sample of naive CD4+ T cells from blood. These TCRs come from a woman between 40 and 50 years old with type 1 diabetes. CDR3s leave out the opening cysteine and the closing phenylalanine or tryptophan.

TRBJ2-7,12,TRBV7-2,ASSPQGAGYEQY
TRBJ2-1,11,TRBV30,AWSLGVWNEQF
TRBJ2-1,15,TRBV9,ASSVGTSGYSYNEQF
TRBJ1-5,12,TRBV2,ASSGDYWNQPQH
TRBJ1-5,10,TRBV27,ASSFTDQPQH
TRBJ1-1,12,TRBV11-3,ASSNEPGDTEAF
TRBJ2-5,12,TRBV7-9,ASSLGAGVETQY
TRBJ2-3,14,TRBV29-1,SVDGLAGSHTDTQY
TRBJ1-5,13,TRBV2,ASSEEGGGNQPQH
TRBJ1-1,10,TRBV29-1,SVDWLHTEAF
TRBJ1-2,13,TRBV9,ASSTETGGVYGYT
TRBJ1-5,13,TRBV15,ATSGGKFSNQPQH
TRBJ1-5,11,TRBV7-3,ASSYGAGGPQH
TRBJ1-2,13,TRBV2,ASIRDRKANYGYT
TRBJ1-2,11,TRBV6-5,ASSKGTTYGYT
TRBJ1-5,13,TRBV6-5,ASSYSTDRGQPQH
TRBJ2-2,13,TRBV7-3,ASSLDRGGTGELF
TRBJ2-3,14,TRBV5-1,ASSLAPRSRGDTQY
TRBJ2-7,11,TRBV6-6,ASSYQLAGEQY
TRBJ2-5,13,TRBV10-3,AISVTSGGTATQY
TRBJ1-2,12,TRBV29-1,SVAQGLKDYGYT
TRBJ2-3,12,TRBV6-5,ASLKRAGTDTQY
TRBJ1-5,10,TRBV7-9,ASSPSDQPQH
TRBJ2-5,14,TRBV15,ATSRTGTEVGETQY
TRBJ2-1,13,TRBV19,ASSPIAGSPGEQF
TRBJ2-5,9,TRBV2,ASLQSETQY
TRBJ2-7,9,TRBV5-1,ASSLADEQY
TRBJ2-3,13,TRBV9,ASSVGAGDGDTQY
TRBJ1-3,13,TRBV2,ASSEGRSSGNTIY
TRBJ2-2,14,TRBV7-3,ASSLLGTANTGELF
TRBJ1-1,13,TRBV28,ASSLGGLPNTEAF
TRBJ2-2,13,TRBV5-4,ASSRTGSNTGELF
TRBJ1-2,11,TRBV30,AWIRERSYGYT
TRBJ2-7,13,TRBV5-1,ASSPESGTTYEQY
TRBJ2-6,14,TRBV5-4,ASNPGGAAGANVLT
TRBJ1-2,12,TRBV9,ASSPRGTAYGYT
TRBJ2-3,15,TRBV7-2,ASSFTGGGLGTDTQY
TRBJ2-3,9,TRBV20-1,SAPRTDTQY
TRBJ2-1,12,TRBV6-5,ASSRQGFYNEQF
TRBJ1-2,11,TRBV9,ASTPGTNYGYT
TRBJ1-6,12,TRBV9,ASSVVRRNSPLH
TRBJ1-5,11,TRBV11-2,ASSPTVNQPQH
TRBJ1-2,12,TRBV7-9,ASQGQGGAYGYT
TRBJ2-1,11,TRBV7-3,ASSLAGANEQF
TRBJ2-3,15,TRBV4-1,ASSQQPGQGFADTQY
TRBJ2-7,11,TRBV7-2,ASSSHGRGEQY
TRBJ1-2,11,TRBV5-1,ASSLDRTEGYT
TRBJ1-1,12,TRBV9,ASSTQTGKTEAF
TRBJ1-5,11,TRBV7-9,ARLGGCTQPQH
TRBJ2-3,14,TRBV4-2,ASSQGPAGGTDTQY
TRBJ2-4,13,TRBV4-2,ASSPTGLAKNIQY
TRBJ1-5,12,TRBV7-9,ASSLAQSGQPQH
TRBJ2-1,13,TRBV5-4,ASTSTSGPYNEQF
TRBJ1-3,13,TRBV7-9,ASSLGDTSTGTIY
TRBJ2-7,11,TRBV18,ASSTSGVGEQY
TRBJ2-7,12,TRBV18,ASSPPGGRHEQY
TRBJ2-7,10,TRBV28,ASSVPGYEQY